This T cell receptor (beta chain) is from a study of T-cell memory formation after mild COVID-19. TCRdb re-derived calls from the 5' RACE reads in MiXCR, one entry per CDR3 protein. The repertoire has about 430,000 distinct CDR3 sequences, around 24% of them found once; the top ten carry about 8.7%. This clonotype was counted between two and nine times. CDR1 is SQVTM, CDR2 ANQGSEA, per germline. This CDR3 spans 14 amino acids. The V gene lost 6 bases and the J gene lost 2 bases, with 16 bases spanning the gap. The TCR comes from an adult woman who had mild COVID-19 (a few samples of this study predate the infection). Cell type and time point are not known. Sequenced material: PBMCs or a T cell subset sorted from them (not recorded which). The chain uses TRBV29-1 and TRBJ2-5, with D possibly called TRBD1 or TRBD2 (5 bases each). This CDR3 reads CSVDGTETQETQYF. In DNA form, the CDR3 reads TGCAGCGTGGATGGGACGGAGACACAAGAGACCCAGTACTTC.